Listed here is a single TCR beta chain. The antigen remains unidentified. The V gene's germline CDR1 is SNHLY and CDR2 FYNNEI. CDR3 length: 11 amino acids. Trimming removed 4 bases at V and 4 bases at J, with 5 bases between. From CD4+ cells came CD45RA+ naive and CD45RA-negative memory subsets. TCRdb keeps only in-frame clones here, not all; method: immunoSEQ multiplex PCR. The sample holds approximately 530,000 clones; 95% to 97% are singletons and the top ten take approximately 0.067%. This record belongs to a study of shared clonotypes between healthy human individuals. About the study: Researchers assigned three CD4 naive, three CD4 memory, two CD8 naive and one CD8 memory plate to each donor.

Study-level results: Sampling used blood alone; tissue repertoires probably differ.

V usage is TRBV2 and J usage is TRBJ2-7; unclear D gene. The material sequenced was naive CD4+ T cells sorted from blood. Subset defined: CD45RA+ positively selected. This sequence was found in a woman aged 25 to 39 in good health. The CDR3 spells CASSAQYEQYF. Written as DNA, the CDR3 is TGTGCCAGCAGTGCCCAATACGAGCAGTACTTC.